This entry features one TCR beta chain sequence. This sample was taken from a study of blood T cell repertoires in COVID-19. Study-wide context: The origin of the acute and convalescent COVID-19 samples was the United States, Italy and Spain. T cells, B-cell-depleted T cells, or PBMCs provided the cDNA or gDNA that served as material.

As originally analysed: How many nucleated cells were present was estimated from reference gene primer amplification. This table comes from immunoSEQ multiplex PCR, and its TCRdb copy is limited to in-frame clones, with some not included. V, J and clone size derive from that table, while D and trimming were established from the DNA sequence. The sample has 150,000 to 200,000 clones, over 75% seen once; the top ten hold approximately 2.8%. Trimming shortened V by 4 bases and J by 2 bases, and 4 bases separated the two germline ends. Germline CDR1 SEHNR, CDR2 FQNEAQ (reference sequence). This CDR3 is 12 amino acids long.

The clonotype was recovered from an older man with acute or convalescent COVID-19. Sequencing was performed on peripheral blood. The rearrangement links TRBV7-9 to TRBJ2-3, with D uncertain. CDR3 in DNA: TGTGCCAGCAGCTCCTACACAGATACGCAGTATTTT. Translated, it gives CASSSYTDTQYF.